Listed here are 10 T cell receptor beta chains from one sample, sequenced in a study of cytotoxic CD8 clonotypes in ibrutinib-treated CLL. Using immunoSEQ multiplex PCR, the repertoire was profiled, and TCRdb retains in-frame clones only, with some absent. Of over 70,000 clones listed, about 86% were seen once; the top ten hold approximately 5.4%. The input for sequencing was PBMCs, taken before ibrutinib treatment. The receptor source for this set is a human donor with chronic lymphocytic leukemia.

This chain joins TRBV11-2 and TRBJ1-2, with D perhaps matching TRBD1 (6 bases). Germline loops: CDR1 SGHAT, CDR2 FQNNGV. CDR3 length: 13 amino acids. Trimming stripped 4 bases from V and 2 bases from J, with 8 bases between. The DNA for the CDR3 is TGTGCCAGCAGCTCTACAGGGAACTATGGCTACACCTTC. Translation: CASSSTGNYGYTF.

V gene TRBV4-1 combines with J gene TRBJ2-3; 12 bases align to TRBD2. The CDR3 length is 16 residues. The V gene end was trimmed by 3 bases and the J gene end by 0 bases; junction bases not matched to a gene: 1. Germline values: CDR1 MGHRA, CDR2 YSYEKL. This chain's CDR3 is CASSQTSGRSTDTQYF. The CDR3 region has the DNA TGCGCCAGCAGCCAGACTAGCGGGAGAAGCACAGATACGCAGTATTTT.

The rearrangement joins TRBV30 to TRBJ1-2; 9 bases fit TRBD1. The CDR3 consists of 14 residues. Germline loops: CDR1 GTSNPN, CDR2 SVGIG (reference sequence). Trimming cost V 0 bases and J 6 bases; bases outside gene matches: 5. The CDR3 reads CAWSVPRTGDGYTF. As DNA, the CDR3 is TGTGCCTGGAGTGTACCCCGGACAGGGGATGGCTACACCTTC.

The chain uses TRBV5-1 and TRBJ2-2; no definite D call. Trimming took 2 bases from V and 6 from J, leaving 14 bases between them. Germline loops: CDR1 SGHRS, CDR2 YFSETQ. The CDR3 contains 15 residues. The CDR3 DNA reads as TGCGCCAGCAGCTTAGCTCTGTTCGATTCCGGGGAGCTGTTTTTT. Protein sequence: CASSLALFDSGELFF.

The chain is built from TRBV2 and TRBJ2-1; D ambiguous. The CDR3 spans 13 residues. Trimming stripped 1 base from V and 4 bases from J, with 5 bases between. The germline V gene encodes CDR1 SNHLY and CDR2 FYNNEI. CDR3 residues: CASSEVAYNEQFF. In nucleotides, the CDR3 is TGTGCCAGCAGTGAAGTGGCATACAATGAGCAGTTCTTC.

The rearrangement links TRBV5-1 to TRBJ2-1, with a weak D call TRBD1 (6 bases). Trimming stripped 0 bases from V and 4 bases from J, with 8 bases between. This CDR3 comprises 14 residues. The V gene's germline CDR1 is SGHRS and CDR2 YFSETQ. This CDR3 is CASSLGTVYNEQFF. As DNA, the CDR3 is TGCGCCAGCAGCTTGGGGACAGTTTACAATGAGCAGTTCTTC.

Notes on this clone: Distinct nucleotide sequences in the sample also encode this CDR3. The chain carries TRBV6-5 and TRBJ2-7; D remains ambiguous. Per the germline V gene, CDR1 is MNHEY and CDR2 is SVGAGI. Between the trimmed V and J ends, which lost 3 bases and 3 bases, there was a span of 9 bases. The CDR3 length is 13 residues. CDR3 residues: CASSYGVRYEQYF. The CDR3, as DNA: TGTGCCAGCAGTTATGGGGTCCGCTACGAGCAGTACTTC.

Only a few counts were recorded for this clone. The chain combines TRBV9 with TRBJ2-1; 11 nucleotides agree with TRBD2. Germline V gene lookup returns CDR1 SGDLS and CDR2 YYNGEE. The CDR3 has 17 residues. Unmatched junction bases numbered 7, after V lost 3 bases and J lost 2 bases. CDR3 bases: TGTGCCAGCAGCGGAGGGACTAGCGGACGGACCTACAATGAGCAGTTCTTC. This encodes CASSGGTSGRTYNEQFF.

The chain employs TRBV10-1 and TRBJ1-3; no definite D call. V dropped 3 bases and J dropped 0 bases, with 9 bases sitting between them. CDR1 WNHNN and CDR2 SYGVQD come from the germline V gene (reference sequence). The CDR3 is 15 amino acids. The CDR3 sequence: CASSDTASSGNTIYF. CDR3 nucleotides: TGCGCCAGCAGTGATACGGCGAGCTCTGGAAACACCATATATTTT.

CDR3 sequence reads: CASSLHDRRYEQYF. The CDR3 DNA reads as TGTGCCAGCAGCTTGCACGACAGGAGGTACGAGCAGTACTTC. The chain couples TRBV5-5 to TRBJ2-7; D might be TRBD1 (6 bases). Germline CDR1 reads SGHKS; CDR2 reads YYEKEE (reference sequence). V shed 1 base and J shed 4 bases, with 12 bases lying between them. The CDR3 runs 14 residues.